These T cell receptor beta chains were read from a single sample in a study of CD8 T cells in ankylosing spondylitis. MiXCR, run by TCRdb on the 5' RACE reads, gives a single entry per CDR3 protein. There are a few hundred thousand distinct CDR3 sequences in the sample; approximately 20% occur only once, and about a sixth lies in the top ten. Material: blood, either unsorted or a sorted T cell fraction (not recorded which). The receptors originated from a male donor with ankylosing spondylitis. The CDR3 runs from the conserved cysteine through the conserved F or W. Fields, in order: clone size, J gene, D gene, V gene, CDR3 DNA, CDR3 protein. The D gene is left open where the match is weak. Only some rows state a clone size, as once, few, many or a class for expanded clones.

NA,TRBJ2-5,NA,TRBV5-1,TGCGCCAGCAGCTTCAGTCAGTCCCAAGAGACCCAGTACTTC,CASSFSQSQETQYF
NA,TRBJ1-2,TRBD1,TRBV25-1,TGTGCCAGCAGTGAATCGACAGGGGGCTTGTACTATGGCTACACCTTC,CASSESTGGLYYGYTF
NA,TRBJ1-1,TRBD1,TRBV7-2,TGTGCCAGCAGCCCCGGACAGGGGCTCTACGCTTTCTTT,CASSPGQGLYAFF
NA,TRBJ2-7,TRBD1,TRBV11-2,TGTGCCAGCAGCTTGACCCGGGACAGGGGGCTTTACGAGCAGTACTTC,CASSLTRDRGLYEQYF
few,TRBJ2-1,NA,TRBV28,TGTGCCAGCAGTTTAGGAGGGGAGCACTACAATGAGCAGTTCTTC,CASSLGGEHYNEQFF
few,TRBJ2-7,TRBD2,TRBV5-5,TGTGCCAGCAGTCATCCGACTAGCGGGTCCTACGAGCAGTACTTC,CASSHPTSGSYEQYF
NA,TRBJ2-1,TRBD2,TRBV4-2,TGTGCCAGCAGCCCGGGACTAGCGACCAGAGAAAGAAGCTCCTACAATGAGCAGTTCTTC,CASSPGLATRERSSYNEQFF
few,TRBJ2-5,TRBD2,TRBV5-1,TGCGCCAGCAGCCCTACTAGCGCACACCAAGAGACCCAGTACTTC,CASSPTSAHQETQYF
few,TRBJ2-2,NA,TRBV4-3,TGCGCCAGCAGCCAAGATTGGGGCGGGGAGCTGTTTTTT,CASSQDWGGELFF
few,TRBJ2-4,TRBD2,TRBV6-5,TGTGCCAGCAGTTACAGGACTAGCGGGAGACTAGCCAAAAACATTCAGTACTTC,CASSYRTSGRLAKNIQYF
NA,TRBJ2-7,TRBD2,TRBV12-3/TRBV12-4,TGTGCCAGCAGTTTGGGGGTAGCGGGAGTTTACGAGCAGTACTTC,CASSLGVAGVYEQYF
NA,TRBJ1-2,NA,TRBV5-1,TGCGCCAGCAGCTCAAACCAGAGATACTATGGCTACACCTTC,CASSSNQRYYGYTF
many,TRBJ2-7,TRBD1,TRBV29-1,TGCAGCGTTCAGGGGGACGCCTACGAGCAGTACTTC,CSVQGDAYEQYF
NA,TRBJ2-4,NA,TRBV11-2,TGTGCCAGCAGCTTAGGCTTGGGTTTAGCCAAAAACATTCAGTACTTC,CASSLGLGLAKNIQYF
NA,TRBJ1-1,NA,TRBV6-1,TGTGCCAGCAGTGAGGTGGGGGGGCGGAAAACTGAAGCTTTCTTT,CASSEVGGRKTEAFF
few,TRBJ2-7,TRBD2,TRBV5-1,TGCGCCAGCAGCTTGGAGCTAGCGGCCCAGACCTACGAGCAGTACTTC,CASSLELAAQTYEQYF
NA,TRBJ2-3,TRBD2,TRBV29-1,TGCAGCGTGGGACTAGCGGGGGCATACACAGATACGCAGTATTTT,CSVGLAGAYTDTQYF
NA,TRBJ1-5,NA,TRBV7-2,TGTGCCAGCAGCTTAATGAGCAATCAGCCCCAGCATTTT,CASSLMSNQPQHF
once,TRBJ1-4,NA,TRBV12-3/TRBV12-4,TGTGCCAGCAGTTTAGCGACGGGACCAACTAATGAAAAACTGTTTTTT,CASSLATGPTNEKLFF
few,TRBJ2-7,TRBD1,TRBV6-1,TGTGCCAGCAGTCCGAGACAGGGCATGGACGAGCAGTACTTC,CASSPRQGMDEQYF
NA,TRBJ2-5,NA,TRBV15,TGTGCCACCAGCAGAGATCCGGGGAAAAGGGAGACCCAGTACTTC,CATSRDPGKRETQYF
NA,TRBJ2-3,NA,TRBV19,TGTGCCAGTAGTGACGGGGGATACACAGATACGCAGTATTTT,CASSDGGYTDTQYF
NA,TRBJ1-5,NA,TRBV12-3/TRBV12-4,TGTGCCAGCACCGAAGGGGGGGGTAGGAGCAATCAGCCCCAGCATTTT,CASTEGGGRSNQPQHF
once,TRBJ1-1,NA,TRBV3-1,TGTGCCAGCAGCCCTCCCGGGTCCTGGACCACTGAAGCTTTCTTT,CASSPPGSWTTEAFF
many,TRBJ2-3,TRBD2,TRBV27,TGTGCCAGCAGGACCAGGACTAGCCCCGGGGCAGATACGCAGTATTTT,CASRTRTSPGADTQYF
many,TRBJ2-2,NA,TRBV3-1,TGTGCCAGCAGCCAAGATATCAGGGGGGATGGCACCGGGGAGCTGTTTTTT,CASSQDIRGDGTGELFF
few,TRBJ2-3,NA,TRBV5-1,TGCGCCAGCAGCTTGGGAGGGGCCGTCGGCACAGATACGCAGTATTTT,CASSLGGAVGTDTQYF
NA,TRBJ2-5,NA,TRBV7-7,TGTGCCAGCAGCCGGTTTGGGGAGACCCAGTACTTC,CASSRFGETQYF
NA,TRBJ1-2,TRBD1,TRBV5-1,TGCGCCAGCAGCTCGACAGGGGCAGACTATGGCTACACCTTC,CASSSTGADYGYTF
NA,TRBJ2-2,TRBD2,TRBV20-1,TGCAGTGCTAGAGTTAGCGGGAACCTACCCACCGGGGAGCTGTTTTTT,CSARVSGNLPTGELFF